Each of the 5 T cell receptor beta chains below was sequenced from the same sample in a study of blood T cell repertoires in COVID-19. Measured with immunoSEQ multiplex PCR; TCRdb has only the in-frame clones, and not every one. Found here are fewer than 350,000 clones, approximately 91% of them singletons; the top ten hold approximately 9.4%. Sequencing used PBMCs or T cells enriched from blood (not recorded which). The origin of the receptors is a middle-aged woman who had recovered from COVID-19.

V usage is TRBV7-3 and J usage is TRBJ2-7; 14 bases match TRBD2. Germline V gives CDR1 SGHTA, CDR2 FQGTGA. CDR3 size: 16 residues. J gave up 6 bases and V 4 bases, and 8 bases lay outside the gene matches. CDR3 loop: CASSSTGLAGVGEQYF. The CDR3 nucleotides are TGTGCCAGCAGCTCTACGGGACTAGCGGGAGTAGGCGAGCAGTACTTC.

This chain connects TRBV10-3 to TRBJ2-7; no clear D gene. The CDR3 contains 14 residues. The germline V gene encodes CDR1 ENHRY and CDR2 SYGVKD. Deletions cut 0 bases from V and 7 bases from J, with 13 bases between. The CDR3 is CAISESKQVGEQYF. For the CDR3, the DNA is TGTGCCATCAGTGAGTCTAAGCAGGTTGGGGAGCAGTACTTC.

The rearrangement links TRBV29-1 to TRBJ2-7, with D possibly TRBD2 on 6 matching bases. Germline V gives CDR1 SQVTM, CDR2 ANQGSEA. The CDR3 contains 12 residues. V lost 6 bases and J 2 bases, leaving 11 bases between the germline ends. The CDR3: CSVRGEAYEQYF. The CDR3 DNA sequence: TGCAGCGTCCGCGGGGAAGCCTACGAGCAGTACTTC.

The chain links TRBV3-1 (or the pseudogene TRBV3-2) to TRBJ1-1; TRBD1 is a possible D gene (6 bases). This CDR3 contains 14 residues. The V and J ends lost 3 bases and 4 bases respectively, with 12 bases between them. Germline V gene data show CDR1 as LGHDT and CDR2 as YNNKEL (reference sequence). The CDR3 here is CASSQQQGVTEAFF. The CDR3 region has the DNA TGTGCCAGCAGCCAGCAACAGGGAGTCACTGAAGCTTTCTTT.

The chain joins TRBV5-4 to TRBJ1-1; tentative D call: TRBD1 (5 bases). Germline V gene data show CDR1 as SGHNT and CDR2 as YYREEE (reference sequence). The length of the CDR3 is 13 residues. Between the trimmed V and J ends, which lost 10 bases and 0 bases, there was a span of 13 bases. CDR3 bases: TGTGCCGGGGGGGACCAGGTGAACACTGAAGCTTTCTTT. Amino acids: CAGGDQVNTEAFF.